This T cell receptor beta chain is from a study of blood T cell repertoires in COVID-19. About the research overall: PBMCs, B-cell-depleted T cells, or T cells were the source of the cDNA or gDNA that made up the material.

Trimming took 5 bases from V and 4 from J; bases not matched to a gene: 6. CDR1 SGHDT and CDR2 YYEEEE come from the germline V gene. This CDR3 spans 14 amino acids. Original handling: Reference gene primer amplification yielded estimated nucleated cell counts. Generated by immunoSEQ multiplex PCR, the TCRdb table keeps only in-frame clones and is missing some. V and J calls and clone size are as listed in that table; D and trimming were resolved from the DNA. The table has fewer than 350,000 clones, roughly 90% seen once; the top ten hold over 8%. The sequence was collected from a man between 18 and 35 years old with active or convalescent COVID-19. Material for sequencing was peripheral blood. The rearrangement links TRBV5-6 to TRBJ2-1, with 7 bases that match TRBD1. For the CDR3, the DNA is TGTGCCAGCAGTACCGGGACAGCATACAATGAGCAGTTCTTC. Its translation is CASSTGTAYNEQFF.